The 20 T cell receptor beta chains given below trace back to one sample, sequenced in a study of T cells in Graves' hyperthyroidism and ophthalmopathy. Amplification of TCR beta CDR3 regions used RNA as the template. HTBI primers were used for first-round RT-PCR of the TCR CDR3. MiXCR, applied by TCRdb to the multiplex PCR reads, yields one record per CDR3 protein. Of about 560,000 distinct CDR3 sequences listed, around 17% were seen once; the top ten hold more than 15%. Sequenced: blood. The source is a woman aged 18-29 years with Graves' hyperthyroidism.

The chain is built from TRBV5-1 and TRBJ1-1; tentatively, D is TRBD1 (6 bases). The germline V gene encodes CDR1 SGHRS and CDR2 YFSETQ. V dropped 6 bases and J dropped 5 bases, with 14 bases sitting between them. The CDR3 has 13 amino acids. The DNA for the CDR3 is TGCGCCAGCACCCCGACAGGTACGACTGAAGCTTTCTTT. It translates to CASTPTGTTEAFF.

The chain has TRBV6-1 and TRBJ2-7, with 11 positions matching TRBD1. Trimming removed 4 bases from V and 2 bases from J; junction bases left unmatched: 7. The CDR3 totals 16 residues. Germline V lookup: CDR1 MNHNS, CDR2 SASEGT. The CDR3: CASSGLWDRGTYEQYF. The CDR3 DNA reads TGTGCCAGCAGTGGTCTATGGGACAGGGGGACCTACGAGCAGTACTTC.

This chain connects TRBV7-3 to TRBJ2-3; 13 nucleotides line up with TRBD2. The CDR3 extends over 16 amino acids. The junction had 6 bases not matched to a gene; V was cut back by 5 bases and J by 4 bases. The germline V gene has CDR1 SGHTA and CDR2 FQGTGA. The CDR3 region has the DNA TGTGCCAGCAGCGGCTGGACTAGCGGGGGCCCAGATACGCAGTATTTT. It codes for CASSGWTSGGPDTQYF.

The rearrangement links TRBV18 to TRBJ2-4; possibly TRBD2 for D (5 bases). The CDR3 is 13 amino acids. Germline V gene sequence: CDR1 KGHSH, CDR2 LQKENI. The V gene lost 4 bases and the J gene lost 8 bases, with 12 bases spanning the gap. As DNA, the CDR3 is TGTGCCAGCTCACGAGGGTCGGATGACATTCAGTACTTC. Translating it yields CASSRGSDDIQYF.

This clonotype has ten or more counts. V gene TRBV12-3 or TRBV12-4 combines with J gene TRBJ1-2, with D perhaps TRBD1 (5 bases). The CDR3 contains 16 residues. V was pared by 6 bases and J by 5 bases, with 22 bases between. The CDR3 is CASSPLWGSFFYGYTF. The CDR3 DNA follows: TGTGCCAGCAGCCCCCTTTGGGGCAGCTTCTTTTATGGCTACACCTTC.

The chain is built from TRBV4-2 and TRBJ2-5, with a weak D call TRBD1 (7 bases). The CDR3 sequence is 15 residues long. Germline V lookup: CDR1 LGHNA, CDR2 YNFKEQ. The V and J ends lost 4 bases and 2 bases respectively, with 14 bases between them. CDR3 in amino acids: CASSRRDSGQETQYF. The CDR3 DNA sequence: TGTGCCAGCAGCCGGCGGGACAGCGGTCAAGAGACCCAGTACTTC.

The CDR3 protein is CASSMNTNTEAFF. In nucleotides, the CDR3 is TGTGCCAGCAGCATGAATACGAACACTGAAGCTTTCTTT. The chain is built from TRBV6-1 and TRBJ1-1; D gene unclear. Trimming cost V 6 bases and J 1 base, with 9 bases left between them. CDR3 length: 13 residues. Germline values: CDR1 MNHNS, CDR2 SASEGT.

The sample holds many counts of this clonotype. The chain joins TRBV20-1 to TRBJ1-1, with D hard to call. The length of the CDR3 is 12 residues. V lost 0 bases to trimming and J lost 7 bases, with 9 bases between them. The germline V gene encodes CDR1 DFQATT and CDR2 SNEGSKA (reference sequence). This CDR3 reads CSARDGEIEAFF. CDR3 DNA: TGCAGTGCTAGAGATGGGGAGATTGAAGCTTTCTTT.

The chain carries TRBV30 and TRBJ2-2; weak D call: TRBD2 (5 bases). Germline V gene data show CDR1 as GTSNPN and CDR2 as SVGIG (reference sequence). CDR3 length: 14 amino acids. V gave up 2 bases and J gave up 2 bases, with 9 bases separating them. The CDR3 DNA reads TGTGCCTGGAGTTTTAGCGCAAACACCGGGGAGCTGTTTTTT. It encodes CAWSFSANTGELFF. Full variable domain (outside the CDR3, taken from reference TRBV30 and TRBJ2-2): SQTIHQWPATLVQPVGSPLSLECTVEGTSNPNLYWYRQAAGRGLQLLFYSVGIGQISSEVPQNLSASRPQDRQFILSSKKLLLSDSGFYLCAWSFSANTGELFFGEGSRLTVL.

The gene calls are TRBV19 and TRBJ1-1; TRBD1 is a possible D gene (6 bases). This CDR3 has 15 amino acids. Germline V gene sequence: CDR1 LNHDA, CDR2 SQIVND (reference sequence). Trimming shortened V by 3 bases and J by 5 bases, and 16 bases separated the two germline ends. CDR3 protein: CASSMAGGPGTEAFF. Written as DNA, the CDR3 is TGTGCCAGTAGTATGGCCGGGGGGCCGGGGACTGAAGCTTTCTTT.

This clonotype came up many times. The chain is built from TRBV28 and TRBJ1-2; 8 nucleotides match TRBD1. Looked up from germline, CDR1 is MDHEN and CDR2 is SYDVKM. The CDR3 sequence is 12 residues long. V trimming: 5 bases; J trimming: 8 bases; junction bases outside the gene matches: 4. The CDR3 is CASSVTGGGYTF. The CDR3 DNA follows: TGTGCCAGCAGTGTAACAGGGGGAGGCTACACCTTC.

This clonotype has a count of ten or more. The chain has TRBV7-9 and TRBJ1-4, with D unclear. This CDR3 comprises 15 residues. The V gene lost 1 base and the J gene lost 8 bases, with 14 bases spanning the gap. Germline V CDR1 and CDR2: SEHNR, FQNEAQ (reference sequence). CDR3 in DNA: TGTGCCAGCAGCTTAGGGACCGCCCGAGGGGAAAAACTGTTTTTT. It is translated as CASSLGTARGEKLFF.

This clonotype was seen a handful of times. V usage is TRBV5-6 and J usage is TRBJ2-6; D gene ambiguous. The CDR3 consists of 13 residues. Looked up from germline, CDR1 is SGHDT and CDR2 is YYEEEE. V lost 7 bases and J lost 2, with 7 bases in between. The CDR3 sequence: CASLRAGANVLTF. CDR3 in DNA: TGTGCCAGCCTCCGGGCTGGGGCCAACGTCCTGACTTTC. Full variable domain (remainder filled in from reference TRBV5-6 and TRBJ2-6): DAGVTQSPTHLIKTRGQQVTLRCSPKSGHDTVSWYQQALGQGPQFIFQYYEEEERQRGNFPDRFSGHQFPNYSSELNVNALLLGDSALYLCASLRAGANVLTFGAGSRLTVL.

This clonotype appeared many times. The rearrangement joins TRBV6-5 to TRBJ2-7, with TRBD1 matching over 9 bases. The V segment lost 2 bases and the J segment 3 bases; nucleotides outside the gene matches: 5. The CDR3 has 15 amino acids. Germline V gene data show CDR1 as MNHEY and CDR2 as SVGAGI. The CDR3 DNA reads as TGTGCCAGCAGTTACACGGGACAGGGAGGCTACGAGCAGTACTTC. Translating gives CASSYTGQGGYEQYF.

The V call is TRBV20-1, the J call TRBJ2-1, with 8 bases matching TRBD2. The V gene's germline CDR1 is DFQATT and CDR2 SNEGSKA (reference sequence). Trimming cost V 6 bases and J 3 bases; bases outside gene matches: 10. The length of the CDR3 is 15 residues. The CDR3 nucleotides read TGCAGTGCACTGTCACTAGCGGAGGACTACAATGAGCAGTTCTTC. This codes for CSALSLAEDYNEQFF.

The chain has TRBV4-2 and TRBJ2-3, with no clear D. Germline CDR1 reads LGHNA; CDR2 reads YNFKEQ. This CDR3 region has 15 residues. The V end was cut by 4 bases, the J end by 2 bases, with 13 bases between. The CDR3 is CASSLRSTVTDTQYF. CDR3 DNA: TGTGCCAGCAGCCTTCGGTCTACAGTCACAGATACGCAGTATTTT.

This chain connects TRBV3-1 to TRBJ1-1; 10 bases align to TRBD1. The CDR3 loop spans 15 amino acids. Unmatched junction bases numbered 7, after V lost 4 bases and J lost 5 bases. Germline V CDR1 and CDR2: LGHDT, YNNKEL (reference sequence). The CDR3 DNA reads TGTGCCAGCAGCCCAAGGGACAGGGGAGGGACTGAAGCTTTCTTT. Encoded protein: CASSPRDRGGTEAFF.

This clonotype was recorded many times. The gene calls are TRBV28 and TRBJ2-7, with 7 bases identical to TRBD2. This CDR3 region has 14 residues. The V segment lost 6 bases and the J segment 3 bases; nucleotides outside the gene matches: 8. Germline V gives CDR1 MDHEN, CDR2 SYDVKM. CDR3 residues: CASRSGGSYYEQYF. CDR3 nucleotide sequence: TGTGCCAGCAGGTCGGGCGGGAGTTACTACGAGCAGTACTTC.

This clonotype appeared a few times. This CDR3 reads CASSLPWAGGQETQYF. The CDR3 nucleotides are TGTGCCAGCAGCCTGCCATGGGCGGGGGGACAAGAGACCCAGTACTTC. The chain carries TRBV14 and TRBJ2-5; TRBD2 agrees at 8 bases. Germline-derived CDR1 and CDR2 are SGHDN and FVKESK. This CDR3 region has 16 residues. V shed 4 bases, J shed 2 bases, and the junction held 9 bases outside the gene matches.

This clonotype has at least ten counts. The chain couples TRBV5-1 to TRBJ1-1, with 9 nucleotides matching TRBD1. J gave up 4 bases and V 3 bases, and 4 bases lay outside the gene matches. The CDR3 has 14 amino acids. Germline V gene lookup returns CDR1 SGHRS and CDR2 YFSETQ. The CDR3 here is CASSSRQGGTEAFF. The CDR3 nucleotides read TGCGCCAGCAGCTCTAGACAGGGGGGCACTGAAGCTTTCTTT.